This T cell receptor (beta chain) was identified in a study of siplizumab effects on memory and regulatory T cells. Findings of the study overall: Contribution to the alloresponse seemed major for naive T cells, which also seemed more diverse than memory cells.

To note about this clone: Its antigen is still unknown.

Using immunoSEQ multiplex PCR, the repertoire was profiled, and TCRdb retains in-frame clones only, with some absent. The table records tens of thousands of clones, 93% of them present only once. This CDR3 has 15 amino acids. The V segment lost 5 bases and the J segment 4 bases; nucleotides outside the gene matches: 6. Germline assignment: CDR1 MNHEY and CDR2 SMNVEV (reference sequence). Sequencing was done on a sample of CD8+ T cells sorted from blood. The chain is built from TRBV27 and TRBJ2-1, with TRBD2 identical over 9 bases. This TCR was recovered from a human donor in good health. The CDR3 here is CASSPRLAEYNEQFF. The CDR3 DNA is TGTGCCAGCAGTCCCCGACTAGCGGAGTACAATGAGCAGTTCTTC.